This T cell receptor (beta chain) was sequenced during a study of cytomegalovirus exposure and HLA in healthy donors. As regards this clone: Its target is not known.

V was pared by 1 base and J by 6 bases, with 8 bases of the junction left unmatched. Looked up from germline, CDR1 is SGHVS and CDR2 is FQNEAQ. The CDR3 is 15 amino acids. General observations from the study: A later analysis found most CMV-associated TCR beta chains apparently HLA-restricted.

PCR amplification relied on 60 Vbeta primers (plus 13 Jbeta primers). Produced via immunoSEQ multiplex PCR; TCRdb's table is partial and in-frame only. Here the sample spans approximately 92,000 clones, approximately 70% being singletons. The sequenced material came from PBMCs. This chain joins TRBV7-8 and TRBJ1-1; TRBD1 agrees at 7 bases. The TCR was taken from a man aged 55 to 69 in good health and CMV-seronegative. The chain's CDR3 is CASSLGQGAAAEAFF. Written as DNA, the CDR3 is TGTGCCAGCAGCTTAGGACAGGGAGCCGCGGCTGAAGCTTTCTTT. The full variable domain, rest sourced from reference TRBV7-8 and TRBJ1-1, is GAGVSQSPRYKVAKRGQDVALRCDPISGHVSLFWYQQALGQGPEFLTYFQNEAQLDKSGLPSDRFFAERPEGSVSTLKIQRTQQEDSAVYLCASSLGQGAAAEAFFGQGTRLTVV.